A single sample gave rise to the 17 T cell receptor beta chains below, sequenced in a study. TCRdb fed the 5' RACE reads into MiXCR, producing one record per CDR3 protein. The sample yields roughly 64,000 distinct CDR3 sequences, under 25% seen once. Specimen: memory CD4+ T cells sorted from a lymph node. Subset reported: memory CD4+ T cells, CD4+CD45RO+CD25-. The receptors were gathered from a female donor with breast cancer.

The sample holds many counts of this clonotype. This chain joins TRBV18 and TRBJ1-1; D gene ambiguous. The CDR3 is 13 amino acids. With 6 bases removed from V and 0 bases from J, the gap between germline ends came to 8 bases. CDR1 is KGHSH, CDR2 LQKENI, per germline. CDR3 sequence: CASSSGVNTEAFF. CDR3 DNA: TGTGCCAGCTCCAGCGGGGTGAACACTGAAGCTTTCTTT.

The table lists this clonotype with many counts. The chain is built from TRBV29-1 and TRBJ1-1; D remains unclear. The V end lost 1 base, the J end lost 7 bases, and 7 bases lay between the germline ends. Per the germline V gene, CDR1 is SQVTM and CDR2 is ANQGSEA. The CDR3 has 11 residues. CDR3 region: CSVEAGYEAFF. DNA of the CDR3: TGCAGCGTTGAAGCCGGATATGAAGCTTTCTTT.

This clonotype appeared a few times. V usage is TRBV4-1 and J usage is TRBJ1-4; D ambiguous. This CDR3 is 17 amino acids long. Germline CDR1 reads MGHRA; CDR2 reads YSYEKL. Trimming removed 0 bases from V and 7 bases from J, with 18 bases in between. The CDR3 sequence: CASSQEPSSLKGEKLFF. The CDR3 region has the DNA TGCGCCAGCAGCCAAGAACCCAGCTCCCTAAAGGGTGAAAAACTGTTTTTT.

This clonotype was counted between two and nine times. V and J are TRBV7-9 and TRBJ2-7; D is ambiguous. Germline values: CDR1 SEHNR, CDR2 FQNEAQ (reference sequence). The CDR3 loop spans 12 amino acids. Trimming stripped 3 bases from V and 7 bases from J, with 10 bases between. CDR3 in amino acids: CASSFSVDEQYF. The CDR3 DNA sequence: TGTGCCAGCAGCTTCAGCGTCGATGAGCAGTACTTC.

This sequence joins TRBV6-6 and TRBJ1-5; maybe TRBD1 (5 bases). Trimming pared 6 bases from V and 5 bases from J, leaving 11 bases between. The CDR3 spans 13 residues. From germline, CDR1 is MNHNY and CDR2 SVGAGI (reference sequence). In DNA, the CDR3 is TGTGCCAGCAGGGACAAGAACGATCAGCCCCAGCATTTT. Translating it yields CASRDKNDQPQHF.

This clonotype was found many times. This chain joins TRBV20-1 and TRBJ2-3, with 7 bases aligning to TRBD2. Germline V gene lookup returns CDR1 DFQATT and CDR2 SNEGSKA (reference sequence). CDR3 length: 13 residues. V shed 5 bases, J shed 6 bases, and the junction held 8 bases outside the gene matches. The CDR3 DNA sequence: TGCAGTGCTCCGGGACTAACCTGGGATACGCAGTATTTT. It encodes CSAPGLTWDTQYF.

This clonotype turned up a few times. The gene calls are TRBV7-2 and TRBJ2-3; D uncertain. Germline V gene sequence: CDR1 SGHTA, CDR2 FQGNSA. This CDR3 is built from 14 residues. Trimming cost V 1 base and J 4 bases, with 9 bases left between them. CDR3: CASSLGGRSDTQYF. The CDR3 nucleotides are TGTGCCAGCAGCTTAGGCGGTCGTTCAGATACGCAGTATTTT.

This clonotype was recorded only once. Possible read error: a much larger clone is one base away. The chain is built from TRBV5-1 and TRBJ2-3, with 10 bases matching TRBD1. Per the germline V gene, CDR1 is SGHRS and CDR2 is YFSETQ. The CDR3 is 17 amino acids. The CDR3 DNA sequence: TGCGCCAACAGCCCGGTGACAGGGGGCTTTGCAGCAGATACGCAGTATTTT. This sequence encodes CANSPVTGGFAADTQYF.

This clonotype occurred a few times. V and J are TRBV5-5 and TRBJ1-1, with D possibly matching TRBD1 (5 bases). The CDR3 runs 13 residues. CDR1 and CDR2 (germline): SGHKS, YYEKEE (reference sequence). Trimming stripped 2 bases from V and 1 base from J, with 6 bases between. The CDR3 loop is CASSFGGNTEAFF. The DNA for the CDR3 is TGTGCCAGCAGCTTCGGGGGGAACACTGAAGCTTTCTTT.

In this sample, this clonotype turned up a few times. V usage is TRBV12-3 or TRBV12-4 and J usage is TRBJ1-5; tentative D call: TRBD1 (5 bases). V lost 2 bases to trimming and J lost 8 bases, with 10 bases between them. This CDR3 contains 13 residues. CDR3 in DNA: TGTGCCAGCAGTTTATCTTGGGGGGAGCCCCAGCATTTT. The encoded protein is CASSLSWGEPQHF.

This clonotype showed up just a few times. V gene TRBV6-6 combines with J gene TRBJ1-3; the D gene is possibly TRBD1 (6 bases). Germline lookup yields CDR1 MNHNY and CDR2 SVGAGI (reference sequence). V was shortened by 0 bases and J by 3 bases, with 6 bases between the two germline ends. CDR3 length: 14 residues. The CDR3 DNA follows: TGTGCCAGCAGTTACTCAGGGGGTGGAAACACCATATATTTT. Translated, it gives CASSYSGGGNTIYF.

DNA for the CDR3: TGCGCCAGCAGCCCTGGCCCAGGGAACCTCCAAGAGACCCAGTACTTC. This translates into CASSPGPGNLQETQYF. This sequence joins TRBV5-1 and TRBJ2-5; D possibly corresponds to TRBD1 (5 bases). CDR1 is SGHRS and CDR2 is YFSETQ in the germline V gene. The CDR3 contains 16 residues. Trimming removed 4 bases from V and 1 base from J, with 17 bases in between. The full variable domain, with the rest looked up from reference TRBV5-1 and TRBJ2-5, is KAGVTQTPRYLIKTRGQQVTLSCSPISGHRSVSWYQQTPGQGLQFLFEYFSETQRNKGNFPGRFSGRQFSNSRSEMNVSTLELGDSALYLCASSPGPGNLQETQYFGPGTRLLVL.

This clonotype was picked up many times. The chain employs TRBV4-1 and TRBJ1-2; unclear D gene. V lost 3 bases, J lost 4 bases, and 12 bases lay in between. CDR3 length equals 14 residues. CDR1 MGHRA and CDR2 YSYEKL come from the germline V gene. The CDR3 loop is CASSQVGQIYGYTF. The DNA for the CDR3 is TGCGCCAGCAGCCAGGTTGGGCAGATCTATGGCTACACCTTC.

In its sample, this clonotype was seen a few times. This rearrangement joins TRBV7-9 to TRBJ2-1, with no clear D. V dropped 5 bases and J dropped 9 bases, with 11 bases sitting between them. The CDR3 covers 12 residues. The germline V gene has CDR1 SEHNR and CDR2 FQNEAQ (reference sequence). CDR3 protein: CASSPFFGEQFF. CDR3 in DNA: TGTGCCAGCAGCCCCTTCTTCGGTGAGCAGTTCTTC.

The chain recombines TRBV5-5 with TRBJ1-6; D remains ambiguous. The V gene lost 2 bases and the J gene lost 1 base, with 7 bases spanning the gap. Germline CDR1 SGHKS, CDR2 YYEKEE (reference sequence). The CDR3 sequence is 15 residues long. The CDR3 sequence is CASSFRGSYNSPLHF. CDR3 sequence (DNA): TGTGCCAGCAGCTTTCGAGGGTCCTATAATTCACCCCTCCACTTT.

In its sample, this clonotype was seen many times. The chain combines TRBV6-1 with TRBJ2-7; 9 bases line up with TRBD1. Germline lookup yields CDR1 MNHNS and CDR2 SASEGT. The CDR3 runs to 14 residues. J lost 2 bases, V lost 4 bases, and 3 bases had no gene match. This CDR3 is CASSATGGPYEQYF. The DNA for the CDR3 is TGTGCCAGCAGTGCGACAGGGGGGCCCTACGAGCAGTACTTC.

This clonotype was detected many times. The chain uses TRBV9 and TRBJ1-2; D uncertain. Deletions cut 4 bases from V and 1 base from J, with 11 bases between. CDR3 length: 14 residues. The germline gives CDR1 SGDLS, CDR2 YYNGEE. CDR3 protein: CASSPGVDNYGYTF. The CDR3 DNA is TGTGCCAGCAGCCCTGGGGTCGATAACTATGGCTACACCTTC.